A single sample is the source of the 14 T cell receptor beta chains below, sequenced in a study of blood T cell repertoires in COVID-19. The assay was immunoSEQ multiplex PCR, and TCRdb's table has in-frame clones only and misses some. The data show about 160,000 clones, about 80% seen once. Source material: peripheral blood. The receptors come from an elderly woman with acute or convalescent COVID-19.

This chain uses TRBV12-3 or TRBV12-4 with TRBJ1-5, with D maybe TRBD1 (6 bases). V lost 4 bases and J 9 bases, leaving 10 bases between the germline ends. CDR3 length: 12 residues. The CDR3 DNA sequence: TGTGCCAGCAGTTCCCCCAGGGGGCCCCAGCATTTT. It codes for CASSSPRGPQHF.

The chain employs TRBV28 and TRBJ1-1; 7 nucleotides agree with TRBD1. The length of the CDR3 is 15 residues. In germline, CDR1 is MDHEN, CDR2 SYDVKM. Germline trimming cut 5 bases from V and 5 bases from J; bases unmatched to any gene: 11. The CDR3 DNA is TGTGCCAGCAGTCCGGCCACAGGGGTCGGGACTGAAGCTTTCTTT. Translated, it gives CASSPATGVGTEAFF.

This clone has only a few counts. The V gene is TRBV5-1, the J gene TRBJ2-2; a possible D gene is TRBD1 (5 bases). The CDR3 length is 14 residues. CDR1 and CDR2 (germline): SGHRS, YFSETQ. V was pared by 3 bases and J by 5 bases, with 11 bases between. For the CDR3, the DNA is TGCGCCAGCAGCTCAAGCCAGGGTACCGGGGAGCTGTTTTTT. It is translated as CASSSSQGTGELFF.

The chain recombines TRBV4-1 with TRBJ2-3; D gene ambiguous. V gave up 0 bases and J gave up 8 bases, with 18 bases separating them. The CDR3 loop spans 16 amino acids. CDR1 and CDR2 (germline): MGHRA, YSYEKL. CDR3 sequence reads: CASSQEVQALPGTQYF. The CDR3 coding sequence is TGCGCCAGCAGCCAAGAAGTGCAGGCACTCCCTGGTACGCAGTATTTT.

V gene TRBV24-1 combines with J gene TRBJ2-2; 7 bases map to TRBD1. The germline gives CDR1 KGHDR, CDR2 SFDVKD. The CDR3 extends over 18 amino acids. With 6 bases clipped from V and 1 base from J, the junction kept 13 bases outside the gene matches. The CDR3 nucleotides are TGTGCCACCAGTACCTGGACAGGAGGCGTAAAGAACACCGGGGAGCTGTTTTTT. This encodes CATSTWTGGVKNTGELFF.

The chain employs TRBV5-4 and TRBJ1-5; no definite D call. This CDR3 is built from 13 residues. The germline gives CDR1 SGHNT, CDR2 YYREEE (reference sequence). V lost 9 bases to trimming and J lost 4 bases, with 14 bases between them. CDR3 in amino acids: CATSGIPNQPQHF. DNA for the CDR3: TGTGCCACCTCCGGGATCCCTAATCAGCCCCAGCATTTT. Full variable domain (missing parts from reference TRBV5-4 and TRBJ1-5): ETGVTQSPTHLIKTRGQQVTLRCSSQSGHNTVSWYQQALGQGPQFIFQYYREEENGRGNFPPRFSGLQFPNYSSELNVNALELDDSALYLCATSGIPNQPQHFGDGTRLSIL.

The chain links TRBV21-1 to TRBJ1-2; the D call in the table, TRBD1, was not verified against the DNA. TRBV21-1 is noted as a pseudogene. The CDR3 runs 18 residues. CDR3 bases: TGTGCCAGCAGCAAAGTACAGGTTGGCGGACAGGTATACGGTGGCTACACCTTC. Amino acids: CASSKVQVGGQVYGGYTF.

The chain joins TRBV19 to TRBJ2-7; 10 positions match TRBD2. The J segment lost 2 bases and the V segment lost 6 bases, leaving 7 bases of the junction unmatched. CDR3 length: 15 residues. Germline lookup yields CDR1 LNHDA and CDR2 SQIVND (reference sequence). CDR3 nucleotides: TGTGCCAGTAGCGAGACTAGCGGGCCGGCCTACGAGCAGTACTTC. Amino acids: CASSETSGPAYEQYF.

As concerns this clone: The junction shows a germline mismatch at one end, possibly a read error. The rearrangement uses TRBV5-1 and TRBJ2-2; TRBD2 aligns across 11 bases. The CDR3 has 15 residues. Germline V gene lookup returns CDR1 SGHRS and CDR2 YFSETQ. CDR3 in amino acids: CASSLLLAGEGERIF. The CDR3 nucleotides are TGCGCCAGCAGCTTATTACTAGCGGGAGAAGGAGAAAGGATTTTT.

V and J are TRBV14 and TRBJ2-1; 11 bases line up with TRBD1. V was pared by 4 bases and J by 3 bases, with 8 bases of the junction left unmatched. Germline assignment: CDR1 SGHDN and CDR2 FVKESK. The CDR3 is 17 residues long. CDR3: CASSPYAGTGGYNEQFF. CDR3 bases: TGTGCCAGCAGCCCATATGCAGGGACAGGGGGCTACAATGAGCAGTTCTTC.

The rearrangement links TRBV6-4 to TRBJ1-1; D is ambiguous. The CDR3 is 13 residues long. Trimming took 2 bases from V and 5 from J, leaving 9 bases between them. Per germline, CDR1 MRHNA and CDR2 SNTAGT. This CDR3 is CASSDGPQTEAFF. In nucleotides, the CDR3 is TGTGCCAGCAGTGACGGGCCTCAAACTGAAGCTTTCTTT.

The V gene is TRBV30, the J gene TRBJ1-4; 7 positions match TRBD1. The germline CDR1 and CDR2 sequences are GTSNPN and SVGIG (reference sequence). With 1 base clipped from V and 4 bases from J, the junction kept 6 bases outside the gene matches. This CDR3 is 15 amino acids long. In DNA form, the CDR3 reads TGTGCCTGGAGTGAGTCGGGACAGATTAATGAAAAACTGTTTTTT. It is translated as CAWSESGQINEKLFF.

This clone has just one count. The rearrangement uses TRBV24-1 and TRBJ2-1; D not resolved. The CDR3 is 13 residues long. V dropped 6 bases and J dropped 6 bases, with 11 bases sitting between them. Per the germline V gene, CDR1 is KGHDR and CDR2 is SFDVKD. The CDR3 DNA follows: TGTGCCACCAGTCTGGGCACTTTCAATGAGCAGTTCTTC. Translating gives CATSLGTFNEQFF.

The gene calls are TRBV10-3 and TRBJ1-2; possible D gene TRBD1, 6 bases. From germline, CDR1 is ENHRY and CDR2 SYGVKD. Trimming pared 4 bases from V and 4 bases from J, leaving 7 bases between. The CDR3 consists of 12 residues. The CDR3 DNA follows: TGTGCCATCAGTGGACAGGCCTATGGCTACACCTTC. Amino acid sequence: CAISGQAYGYTF.